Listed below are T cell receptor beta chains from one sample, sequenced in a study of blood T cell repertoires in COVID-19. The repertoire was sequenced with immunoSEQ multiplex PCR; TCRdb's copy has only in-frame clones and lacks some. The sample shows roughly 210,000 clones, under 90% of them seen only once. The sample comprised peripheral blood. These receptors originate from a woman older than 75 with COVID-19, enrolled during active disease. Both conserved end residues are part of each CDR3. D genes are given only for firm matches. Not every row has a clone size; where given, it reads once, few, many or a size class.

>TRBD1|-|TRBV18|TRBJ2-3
CASSSSGQGSDTQYF
TGTGCCAGCTCATCCTCGGGACAGGGGTCAGATACGCAGTATTTT
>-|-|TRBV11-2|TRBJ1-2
CASSLDASVGRNYGYTF
TGTGCCAGCAGCTTAGATGCGAGCGTGGGGCGGAACTATGGCTACACCTTC
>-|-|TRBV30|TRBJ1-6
CAWRVFGYGDKSSYNSPLHF
TGTGCCTGGAGGGTGTTTGGTTACGGCGACAAAAGCTCCTATAATTCACCCCTCCACTTT
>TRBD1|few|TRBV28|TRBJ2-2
CASSSGGSNTGELFF
TGTGCCAGCAGTTCAGGGGGCTCGAACACCGGGGAGCTGTTTTTT
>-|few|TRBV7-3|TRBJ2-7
CASSLGGFGGSEQYF
TGTGCCAGCAGCTTAGGTGGGTTCGGGGGATCCGAGCAGTACTTC
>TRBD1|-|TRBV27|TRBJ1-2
CASSPRVGSGGRFNYGYTF
TGTGCCAGCAGTCCCCGTGTCGGCTCAGGGGGCCGGTTTAACTATGGCTACACCTTC
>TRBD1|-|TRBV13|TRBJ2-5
CASSFRDRGKETQYF
TGTGCCAGCAGCTTCCGGGACAGGGGGAAAGAGACCCAGTACTTC
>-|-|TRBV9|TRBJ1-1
CASSVGGQLMNTEAFF
TGTGCCAGCAGCGTAGGAGGACAGCTCATGAACACTGAAGCTTTCTTT
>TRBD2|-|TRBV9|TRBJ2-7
CASSVLGTSGGSPGQQYF
TGTGCCAGCAGCGTGTTGGGTACGAGCGGGGGGTCCCCGGGCCAGCAGTACTTC
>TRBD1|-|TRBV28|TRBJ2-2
CASSLGGAGTGELFF
TGTGCCAGCAGCTTAGGGGGCGCCGGCACCGGGGAGCTGTTTTTT
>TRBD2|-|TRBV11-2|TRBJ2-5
CASSLSIEGGKTQYF
TGTGCCAGCAGCTTAAGCATCGAGGGAGGGAAGACCCAGTACTTC
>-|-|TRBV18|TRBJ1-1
CASSPPGFTGRLNTEAFF
TGTGCCAGCTCACCACCGGGCTTCACAGGGCGACTGAACACTGAAGCTTTCTTT
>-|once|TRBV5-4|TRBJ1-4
CASSRGGATNEKLFF
TGTGCCAGCAGCCGGGGGGGGGCAACTAATGAAAAACTGTTTTTT
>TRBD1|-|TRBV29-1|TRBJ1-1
CSVGGQETEAFF
TGCAGCGTTGGAGGACAGGAAACTGAAGCTTTCTTT
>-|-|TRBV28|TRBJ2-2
CASGGGITGELFF
TGTGCCAGCGGGGGAGGAATCACCGGGGAGCTGTTTTTT
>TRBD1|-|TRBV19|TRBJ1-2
CASSRDRRYGYTF
TGTGCCAGTAGTAGGGACAGACGCTATGGCTACACCTTC
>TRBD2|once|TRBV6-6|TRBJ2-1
CASSPGTSGGAVNEQFF
TGTGCCAGCAGTCCCGGGACTAGCGGGGGGGCCGTCAATGAGCAGTTCTTC
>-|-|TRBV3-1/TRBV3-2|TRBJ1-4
CASSPFGNEKLFF
TGTGCCAGCAGCCCTTTCGGGAATGAAAAACTGTTTTTT
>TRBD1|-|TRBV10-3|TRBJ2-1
CAISLTGKRYNEQFF
TGTGCCATCAGTCTGACAGGGAAGCGCTACAATGAGCAGTTCTTC
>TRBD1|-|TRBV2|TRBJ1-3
CASRAQTGGSGNTIYF
TGTGCCAGCAGGGCCCAAACAGGGGGCTCTGGAAACACCATATATTTT
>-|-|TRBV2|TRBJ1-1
CASTLHQTQGTEAFF
TGTGCCAGCACCTTGCATCAGACACAAGGCACTGAAGCTTTCTTT
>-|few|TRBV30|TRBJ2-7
CAWSVIRGQQYF
TGTGCCTGGAGTGTAATCAGGGGACAGCAGTACTTC
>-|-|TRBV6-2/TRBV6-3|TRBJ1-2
CASSQLPLTGDGYTF
TGTGCCAGCAGCCAACTCCCCCTGACAGGCGATGGCTACACCTTC
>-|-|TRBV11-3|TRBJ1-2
CASSLDGGYGYTF
TGTGCCAGCAGCTTAGATGGAGGCTATGGCTACACCTTC
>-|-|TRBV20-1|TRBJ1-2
CSARKTPGYTF
TGCAGTGCTCGAAAAACACCCGGCTACACCTTC
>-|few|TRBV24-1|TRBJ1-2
CATSQGLNYGYTF
TGTGCCACCAGTCAGGGATTAAACTATGGCTACACCTTC
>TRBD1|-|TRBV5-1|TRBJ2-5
CASSLTGVNQETQYF
TGCGCCAGCAGCTTGACAGGGGTCAACCAAGAGACCCAGTACTTC
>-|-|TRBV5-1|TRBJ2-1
CASSLVVGVYNEQFF
TGCGCCAGCAGCTTGGTTGTGGGCGTCTACAATGAGCAGTTCTTC
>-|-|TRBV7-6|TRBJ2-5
CASSNPYGPRWETQYF
TGTGCCAGCAGCAACCCCTATGGGCCGCGATGGGAGACCCAGTACTTC
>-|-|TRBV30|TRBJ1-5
CAWKEGGNQPQHF
TGTGCCTGGAAAGAGGGTGGCAATCAGCCCCAGCATTTT
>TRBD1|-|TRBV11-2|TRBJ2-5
CASSSGGTGGMKTQYF
TGTGCCAGCAGCTCAGGGGGGACAGGGGGCATGAAGACCCAGTACTTC
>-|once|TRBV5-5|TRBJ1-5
CASSLGLRDGNQPQHF
TGTGCCAGCAGCTTAGGCCTCAGGGATGGCAATCAGCCCCAGCATTTT
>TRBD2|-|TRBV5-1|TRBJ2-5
CASSRTSGQETQYF
TGCGCCAGCAGCCGGACTAGCGGCCAAGAGACCCAGTACTTC
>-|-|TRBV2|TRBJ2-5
CASSEGSSTAETQYF
TGTGCCAGCAGTGAAGGTAGCTCTACGGCAGAGACCCAGTACTTC
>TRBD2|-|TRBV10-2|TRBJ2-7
CASSEWLAGVTPYEQYF
TGCGCCAGCAGTGAGTGGCTAGCGGGGGTTACCCCCTACGAGCAGTACTTC
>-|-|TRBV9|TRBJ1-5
CASSVTYGVNQPQHF
TGTGCCAGCAGCGTGACATACGGGGTAAATCAGCCCCAGCATTTT
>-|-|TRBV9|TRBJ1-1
CASSPRAGADTEAFF
TGTGCCAGCAGCCCCCGCGCGGGGGCAGACACTGAAGCTTTCTTT
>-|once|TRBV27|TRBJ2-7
CASSYGKEQYF
TGTGCCAGCAGTTACGGGAAGGAGCAGTACTTC
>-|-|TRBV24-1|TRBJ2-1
CATSDPRDIPYNEQFF
TGTGCCACCAGTGATCCCCGGGACATTCCCTACAATGAGCAGTTCTTC
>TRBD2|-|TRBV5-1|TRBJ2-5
CASRPGSLAGGWGETQYF
TGCGCCAGCAGACCCGGTTCGCTAGCGGGGGGCTGGGGAGAGACCCAGTACTTC
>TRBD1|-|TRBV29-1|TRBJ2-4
CSVKTGTGGKNIQYF
TGCAGCGTCAAAACCGGGACAGGGGGAAAAAACATTCAGTACTTC
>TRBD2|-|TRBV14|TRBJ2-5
CASSQGLAVETQYF
TGTGCCAGCAGCCAAGGACTAGCGGTAGAGACCCAGTACTTC
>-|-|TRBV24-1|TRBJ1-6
CATSGADQGRSWSPLHF
TGTGCCACCAGTGGGGCCGACCAGGGCAGGTCTTGGTCACCCCTCCACTTT
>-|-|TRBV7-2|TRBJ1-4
CASSLARGGEKLFF
TGTGCCAGCAGCTTAGCGCGCGGGGGGGAAAAACTGTTTTTT
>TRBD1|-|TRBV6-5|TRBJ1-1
CASSFGTGGMVF
TGTGCCAGCAGTTTCGGGACAGGGGGTATGGTTTTT
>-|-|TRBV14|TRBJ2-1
CASSLLGDEQFF
TGTGCCAGCAGCCTGCTGGGCGATGAGCAGTTCTTC
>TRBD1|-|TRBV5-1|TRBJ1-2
CASSPRDRDGYTF
TGCGCCAGCAGCCCCCGGGACAGGGATGGCTACACCTTC
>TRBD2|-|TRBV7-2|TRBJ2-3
CASSRRQRGNTDTQYF
TGTGCCAGCAGCCGTCGACAGCGGGGGAACACAGATACGCAGTATTTT
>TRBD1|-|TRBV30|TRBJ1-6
CAWVASTGVSPLHF
TGTGCCTGGGTCGCGTCTACAGGGGTGTCACCCCTCCACTTT
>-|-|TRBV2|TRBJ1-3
CASNGGLSGNTIYF
TGTGCCAGCAATGGGGGCCTCTCTGGAAACACCATATATTTT
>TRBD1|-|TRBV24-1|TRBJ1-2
CATSEPGQGDYGYTF
TGTGCCACCAGTGAACCGGGACAGGGTGACTATGGCTACACCTTC
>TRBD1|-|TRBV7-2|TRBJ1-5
CASRAQGAGGQPQHF
TGTGCCAGCAGGGCACAGGGGGCGGGCGGTCAGCCCCAGCATTTT
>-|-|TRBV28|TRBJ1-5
CASSLGRDFSNQPQHF
TGTGCCAGCAGTTTAGGACGGGATTTTAGCAATCAGCCCCAGCATTTT
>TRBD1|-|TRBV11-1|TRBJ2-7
CASSSQDRAGEQYF
TGTGCCAGCAGCTCCCAGGACAGGGCTGGAGAGCAGTACTTC
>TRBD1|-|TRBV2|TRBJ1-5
CASRAGTGGNQPQHF
TGTGCCAGCAGGGCCGGGACAGGGGGTAATCAGCCCCAGCATTTT
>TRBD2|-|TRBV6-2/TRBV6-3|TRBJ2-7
CASSYAAGDYEQYF
TGTGCCAGCAGTTATGCCGCGGGGGATTACGAGCAGTACTTC